This note documents a single T cell receptor (beta chain) sequence. The antigen remains undetermined. The Oncomine TCR Beta short-read assay was applied to DNA of cultured CD4+ T cells. Cultures of CD4+ T cells served as the source for extracting genomic DNA. MiXCR, applied by TCRdb to the PCR reads, yields one record per CDR3 protein. Seen here are 10,000 to 15,000 distinct CDR3 sequences, more than 55% observed once, and the top ten hold roughly 12%. Trimming took 1 base from V and 1 from J, leaving 8 bases between them. Germline lookup yields CDR1 SGHVS and CDR2 FQNEAQ. The CDR3 loop spans 15 amino acids. Indicated treatment: roughly 10-day PBMC culture with coronavirus spike peptide pools or control peptides (ViraFEST assay). The data belong to a study of vaccination and CD4 T cells after COVID-19. Study information: Four females and six males made up the convalescents, with two Hispanic.

The J gene is TRBJ1-5, the V gene TRBV7-8; D remains ambiguous. The sequenced material came from CD4+ T cells from blood, cultured in vitro. This TCR was recovered from a human donor who had recovered from COVID-19. CDR3 nucleotides: TGTGCCAGCAGCTTAGGCAGATTGAGCAATCAGCCCCAGCATTTT. Encoded protein: CASSLGRLSNQPQHF. Filled out from reference TRBV7-8 and TRBJ1-5, the complete variable domain reads GAGVSQSPRYKVAKRGQDVALRCDPISGHVSLFWYQQALGQGPEFLTYFQNEAQLDKSGLPSDRFFAERPEGSVSTLKIQRTQQEDSAVYLCASSLGRLSNQPQHFGDGTRLSIL.